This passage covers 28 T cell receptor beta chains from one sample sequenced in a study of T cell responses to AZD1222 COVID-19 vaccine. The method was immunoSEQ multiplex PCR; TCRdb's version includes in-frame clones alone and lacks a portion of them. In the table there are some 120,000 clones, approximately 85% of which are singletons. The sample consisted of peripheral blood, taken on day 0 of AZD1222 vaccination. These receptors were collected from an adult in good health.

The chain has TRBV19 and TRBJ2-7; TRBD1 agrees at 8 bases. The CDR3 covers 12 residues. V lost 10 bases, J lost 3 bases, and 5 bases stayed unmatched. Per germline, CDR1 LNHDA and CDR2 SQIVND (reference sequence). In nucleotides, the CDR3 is TGTGCCACCGGAGACAGGGGCTACGAGCAGTACTTC. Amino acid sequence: CATGDRGYEQYF.

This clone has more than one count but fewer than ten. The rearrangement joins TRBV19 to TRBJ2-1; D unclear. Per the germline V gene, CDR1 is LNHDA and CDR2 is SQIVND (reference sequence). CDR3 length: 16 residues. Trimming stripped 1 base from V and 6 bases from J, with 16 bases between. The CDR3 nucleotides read TGTGCCAGTAGTATAGCCCCAGGATCCCGAGGCAATGAGCAGTTCTTC. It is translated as CASSIAPGSRGNEQFF.

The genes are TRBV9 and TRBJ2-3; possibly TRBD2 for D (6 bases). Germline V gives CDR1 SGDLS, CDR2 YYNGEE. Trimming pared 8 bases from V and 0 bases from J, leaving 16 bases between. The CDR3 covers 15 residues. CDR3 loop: CASAKIAVSTDTQYF. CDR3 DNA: TGTGCCAGTGCCAAAATAGCGGTTAGCACAGATACGCAGTATTTT.

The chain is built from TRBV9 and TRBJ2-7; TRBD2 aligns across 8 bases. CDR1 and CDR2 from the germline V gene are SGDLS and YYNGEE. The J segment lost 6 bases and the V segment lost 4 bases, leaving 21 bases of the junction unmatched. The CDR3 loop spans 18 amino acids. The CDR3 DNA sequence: TGTGCCAGCAGCCCCTACGGGGGGGGTAGCGGGGACCCGCGCGAGCAGTACTTC. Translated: CASSPYGGGSGDPREQYF.

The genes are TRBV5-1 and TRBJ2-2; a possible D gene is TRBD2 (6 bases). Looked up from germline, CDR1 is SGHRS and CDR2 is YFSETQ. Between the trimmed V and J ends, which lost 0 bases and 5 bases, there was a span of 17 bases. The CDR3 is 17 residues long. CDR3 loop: CASSLASGPSGTGELFF. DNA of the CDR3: TGCGCCAGCAGCTTGGCGAGCGGGCCCTCGGGTACCGGGGAGCTGTTTTTT.

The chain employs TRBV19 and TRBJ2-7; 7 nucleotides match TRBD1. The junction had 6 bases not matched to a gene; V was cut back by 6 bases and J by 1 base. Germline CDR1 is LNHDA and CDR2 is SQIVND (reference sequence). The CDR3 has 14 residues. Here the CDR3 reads CASSTDRVSYEQYF. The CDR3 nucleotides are TGTGCCAGTAGCACCGACAGGGTATCCTACGAGCAGTACTTC.

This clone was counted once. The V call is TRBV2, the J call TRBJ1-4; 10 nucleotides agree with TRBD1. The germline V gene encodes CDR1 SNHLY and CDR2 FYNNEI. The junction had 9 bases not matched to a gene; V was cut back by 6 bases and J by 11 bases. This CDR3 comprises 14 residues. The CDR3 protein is CASRADRGLGKLFF. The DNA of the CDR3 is TGTGCCAGCAGGGCCGACAGGGGGCTAGGGAAACTGTTTTTT. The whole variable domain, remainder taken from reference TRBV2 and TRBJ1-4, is EPEVTQTPSHQVTQMGQEVILRCVPISNHLYFYWYRQILGQKVEFLVSFYNNEISEKSEIFDDQFSVERPDGSNFTLKIRSTKLEDSAMYFCASRADRGLGKLFFGSGTQLSVL.

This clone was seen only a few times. DNA for the CDR3: TGTGCCAGCAGTTTCATAGCGGGGGCCCCACCGGGCACCGGGGAGCTGTTTTTT. It encodes CASSFIAGAPPGTGELFF. The rearrangement links TRBV6-4 to TRBJ2-2; 9 bases agree with TRBD2. V gave up 5 bases and J gave up 4 bases; unmatched junction bases: 14. In germline, CDR1 is MRHNA, CDR2 SNTAGT. This CDR3 spans 18 amino acids.

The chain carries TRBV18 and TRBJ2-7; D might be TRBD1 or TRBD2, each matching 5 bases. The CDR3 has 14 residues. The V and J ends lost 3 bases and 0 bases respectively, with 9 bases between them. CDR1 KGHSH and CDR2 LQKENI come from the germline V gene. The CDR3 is CASSPGDSSYEQYF. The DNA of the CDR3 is TGTGCCAGCTCACCGGGGGATAGCTCCTACGAGCAGTACTTC.

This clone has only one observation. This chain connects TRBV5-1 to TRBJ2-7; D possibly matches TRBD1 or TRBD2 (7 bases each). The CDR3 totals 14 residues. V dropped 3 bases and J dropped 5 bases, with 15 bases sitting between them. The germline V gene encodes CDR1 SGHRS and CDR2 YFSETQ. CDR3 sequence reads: CASSSRQGGNEQYF. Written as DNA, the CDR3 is TGCGCCAGCAGCTCGCGACAGGGAGGGAACGAGCAGTACTTC.

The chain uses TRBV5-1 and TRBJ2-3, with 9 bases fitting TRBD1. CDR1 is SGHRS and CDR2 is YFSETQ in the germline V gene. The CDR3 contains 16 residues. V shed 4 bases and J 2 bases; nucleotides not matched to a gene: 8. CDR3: CASSPRDREYTDTQYF. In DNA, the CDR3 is TGCGCCAGCAGCCCCCGGGACAGGGAATACACAGATACGCAGTATTTT. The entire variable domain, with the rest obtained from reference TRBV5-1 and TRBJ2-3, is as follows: KAGVTQTPRYLIKTRGQQVTLSCSPISGHRSVSWYQQTPGQGLQFLFEYFSETQRNKGNFPGRFSGRQFSNSRSEMNVSTLELGDSALYLCASSPRDREYTDTQYFGPGTRLTVL.

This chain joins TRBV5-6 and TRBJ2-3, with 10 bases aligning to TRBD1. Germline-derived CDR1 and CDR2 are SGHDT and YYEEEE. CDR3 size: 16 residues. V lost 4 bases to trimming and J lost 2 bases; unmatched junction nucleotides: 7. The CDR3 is CASSGQGVFLTDTQYF. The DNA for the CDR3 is TGTGCCAGCAGCGGACAGGGGGTTTTCCTCACAGATACGCAGTATTTT.

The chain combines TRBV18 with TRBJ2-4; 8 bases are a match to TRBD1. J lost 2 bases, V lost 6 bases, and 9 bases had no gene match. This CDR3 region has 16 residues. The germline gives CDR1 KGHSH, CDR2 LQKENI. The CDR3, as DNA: TGTGCCAGCTCTCCCCGGGACAGGAGGACCAAAAACATTCAGTACTTC. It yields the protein CASSPRDRRTKNIQYF.

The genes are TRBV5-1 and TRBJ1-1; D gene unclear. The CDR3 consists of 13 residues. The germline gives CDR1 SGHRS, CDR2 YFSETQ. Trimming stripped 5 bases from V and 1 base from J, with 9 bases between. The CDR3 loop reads CASRRIANTEAFF. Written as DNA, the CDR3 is TGCGCCAGCAGACGAATCGCGAACACTGAAGCTTTCTTT.

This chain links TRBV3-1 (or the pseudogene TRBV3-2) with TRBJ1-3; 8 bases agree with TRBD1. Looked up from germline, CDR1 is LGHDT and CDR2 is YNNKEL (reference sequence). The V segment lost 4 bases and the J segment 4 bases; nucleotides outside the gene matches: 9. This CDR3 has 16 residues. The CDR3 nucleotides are TGTGCCAGCAGCCCAGCATGGACAGGGAGGGGAAACACCATATATTTT. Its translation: CASSPAWTGRGNTIYF.

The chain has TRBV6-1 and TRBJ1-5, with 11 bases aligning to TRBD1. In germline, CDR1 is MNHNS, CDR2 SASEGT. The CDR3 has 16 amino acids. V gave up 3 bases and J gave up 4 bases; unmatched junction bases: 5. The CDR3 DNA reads TGTGCCAGCAGTGAGGCGGGACAGGGGGAAAATCAGCCCCAGCATTTT. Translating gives CASSEAGQGENQPQHF.

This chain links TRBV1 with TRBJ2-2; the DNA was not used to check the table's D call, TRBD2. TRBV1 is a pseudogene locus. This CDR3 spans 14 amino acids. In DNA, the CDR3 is TGCACCAGCAGCCTCTACCGCGGCCCCGGGGAGCTGTTTTTT. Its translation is CTSSLYRGPGELFF.

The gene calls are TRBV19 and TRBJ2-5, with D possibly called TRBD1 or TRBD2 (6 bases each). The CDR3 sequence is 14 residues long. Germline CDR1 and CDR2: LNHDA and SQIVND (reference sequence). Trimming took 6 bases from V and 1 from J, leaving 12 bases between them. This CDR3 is CASSRGQTQETQYF. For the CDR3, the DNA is TGTGCCAGTAGCCGGGGGCAGACCCAAGAGACCCAGTACTTC.

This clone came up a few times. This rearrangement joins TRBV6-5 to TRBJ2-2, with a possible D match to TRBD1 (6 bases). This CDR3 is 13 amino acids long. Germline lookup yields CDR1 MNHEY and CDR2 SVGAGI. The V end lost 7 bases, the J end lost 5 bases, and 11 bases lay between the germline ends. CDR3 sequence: CASKTGETGELFF. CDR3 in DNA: TGTGCCAGCAAGACAGGAGAGACCGGGGAGCTGTTTTTT.

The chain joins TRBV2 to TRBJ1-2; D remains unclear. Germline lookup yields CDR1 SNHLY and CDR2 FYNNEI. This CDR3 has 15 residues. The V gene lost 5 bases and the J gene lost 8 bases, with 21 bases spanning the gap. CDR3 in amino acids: CASSSLDGPLRGYTF. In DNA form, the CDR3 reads TGTGCCAGCAGTTCTCTCGACGGGCCTCTGAGGGGCTACACCTTC.

The CDR3 DNA is TGTGCCAGCAGTTACGTGTCCACTGAAGCTTTCTTT. It yields the protein CASSYVSTEAFF. V usage is TRBV6-2 or TRBV6-3 and J usage is TRBJ1-1, with no clear D. The CDR3 runs 12 residues. CDR1 is MNHEY, CDR2 SVGEGT, per germline. V was cut by 2 bases and J by 4 bases, with 5 bases left in between.

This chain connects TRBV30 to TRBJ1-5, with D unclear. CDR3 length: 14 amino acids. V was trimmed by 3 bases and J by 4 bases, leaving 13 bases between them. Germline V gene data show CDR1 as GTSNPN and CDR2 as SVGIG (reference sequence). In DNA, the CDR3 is TGTGCCTGGAGGTTACCGGCCTTGAATCAGCCCCAGCATTTT. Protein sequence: CAWRLPALNQPQHF.

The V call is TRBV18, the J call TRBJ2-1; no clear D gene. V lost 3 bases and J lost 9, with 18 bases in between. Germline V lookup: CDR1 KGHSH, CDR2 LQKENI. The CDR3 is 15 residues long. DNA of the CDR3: TGTGCCAGCTCACCTCCAGGAGCAGGTCGGGTTGAGCAGTTCTTC. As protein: CASSPPGAGRVEQFF.

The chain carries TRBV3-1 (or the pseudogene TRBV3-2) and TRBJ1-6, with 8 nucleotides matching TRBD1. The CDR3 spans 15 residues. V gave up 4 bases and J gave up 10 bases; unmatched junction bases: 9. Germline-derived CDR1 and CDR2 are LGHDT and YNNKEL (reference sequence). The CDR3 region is CASSRLGQGGSPLHF. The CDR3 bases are TGTGCCAGCAGCCGATTAGGACAGGGAGGATCACCCCTCCACTTT.

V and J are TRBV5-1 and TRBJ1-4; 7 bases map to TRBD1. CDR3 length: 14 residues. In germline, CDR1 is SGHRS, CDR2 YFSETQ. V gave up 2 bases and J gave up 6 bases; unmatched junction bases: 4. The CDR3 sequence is CASSFRGLDEKLFF. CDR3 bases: TGCGCCAGCAGCTTCAGGGGGTTAGATGAAAAACTGTTTTTT.

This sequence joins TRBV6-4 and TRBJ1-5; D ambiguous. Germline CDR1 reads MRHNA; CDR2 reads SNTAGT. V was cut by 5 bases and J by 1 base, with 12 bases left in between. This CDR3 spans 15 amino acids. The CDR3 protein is CASSRTGESNQPQHF. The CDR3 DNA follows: TGTGCCAGCAGTAGGACCGGCGAGAGCAATCAGCCCCAGCATTTT.

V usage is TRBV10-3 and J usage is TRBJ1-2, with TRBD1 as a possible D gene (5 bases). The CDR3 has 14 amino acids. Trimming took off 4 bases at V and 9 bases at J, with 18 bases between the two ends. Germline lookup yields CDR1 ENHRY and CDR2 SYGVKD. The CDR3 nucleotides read TGTGCCATCAGTGGGGGGGGAGACGGCAGCCGCTACACCTTC. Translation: CAISGGGDGSRYTF.

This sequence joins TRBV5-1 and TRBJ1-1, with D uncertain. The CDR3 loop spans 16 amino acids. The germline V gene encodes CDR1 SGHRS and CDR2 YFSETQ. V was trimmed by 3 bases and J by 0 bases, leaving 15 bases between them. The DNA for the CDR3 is TGCGCCAGCAGCTGGTACAGTTCTCCTATGAACACTGAAGCTTTCTTT. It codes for CASSWYSSPMNTEAFF.